The present TCR beta chain was sequenced within a study of blood T cell repertoires in COVID-19. For the study at large: Acute and convalescent COVID-19 samples came from the United States, Italy and Spain. Sources were T cells, B-cell-depleted T cells, or PBMCs; the material itself was cDNA or gDNA.

In the original processing: Researchers report that nucleated cell counts were estimated from reference gene primer amplification. Assay used: immunoSEQ multiplex PCR; TCRdb lists only in-frame clones, some missing. Clonal size and the V and J genes are those of that table, whereas D and trimming came from the DNA. The sample records approximately 170,000 clones, approximately 87% being singletons. This CDR3 region has 17 residues. Germline-derived CDR1 and CDR2 are MDHEN and SYDVKM. J was trimmed by 4 bases and V by 3 bases; bases with no gene match: 9. The source material was peripheral blood. This chain connects TRBV28 to TRBJ2-2; 9 nucleotides line up with TRBD1. The receptor's source is a woman in her seventies with acute or convalescent COVID-19. The CDR3 sequence: CASSFGYRGPLTGELFF. DNA of the CDR3: TGTGCCAGCAGTTTCGGCTACAGGGGGCCCCTCACCGGGGAGCTGTTTTTT.